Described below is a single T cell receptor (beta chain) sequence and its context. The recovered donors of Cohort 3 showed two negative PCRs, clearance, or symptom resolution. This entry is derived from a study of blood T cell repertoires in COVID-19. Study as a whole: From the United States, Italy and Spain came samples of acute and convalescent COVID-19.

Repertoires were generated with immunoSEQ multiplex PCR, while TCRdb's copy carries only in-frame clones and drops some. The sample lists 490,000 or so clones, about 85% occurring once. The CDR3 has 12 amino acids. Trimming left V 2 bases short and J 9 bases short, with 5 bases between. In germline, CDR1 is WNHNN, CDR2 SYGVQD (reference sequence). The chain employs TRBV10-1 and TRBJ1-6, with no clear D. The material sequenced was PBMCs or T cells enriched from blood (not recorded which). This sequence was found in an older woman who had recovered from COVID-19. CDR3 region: CASSETGSPLHF. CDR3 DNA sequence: TGCGCCAGCAGTGAGACGGGTTCACCCCTCCACTTT.